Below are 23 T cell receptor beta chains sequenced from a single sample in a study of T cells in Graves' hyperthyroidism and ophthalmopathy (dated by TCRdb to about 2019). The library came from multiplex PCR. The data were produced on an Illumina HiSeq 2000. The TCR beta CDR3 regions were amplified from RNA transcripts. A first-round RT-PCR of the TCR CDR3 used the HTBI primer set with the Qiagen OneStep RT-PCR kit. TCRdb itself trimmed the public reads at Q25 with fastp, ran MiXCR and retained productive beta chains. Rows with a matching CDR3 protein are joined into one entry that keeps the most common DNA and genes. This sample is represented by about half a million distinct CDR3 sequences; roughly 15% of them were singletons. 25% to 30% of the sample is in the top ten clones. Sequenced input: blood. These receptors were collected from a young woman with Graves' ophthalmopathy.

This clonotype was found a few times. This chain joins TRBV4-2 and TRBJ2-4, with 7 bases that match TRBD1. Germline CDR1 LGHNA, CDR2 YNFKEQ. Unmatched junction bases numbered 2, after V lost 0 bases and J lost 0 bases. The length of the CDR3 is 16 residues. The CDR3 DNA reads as TGTGCCAGCAGCCAAGAGGGACAGTTAGCCAAAAACATTCAGTACTTC. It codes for CASSQEGQLAKNIQYF.

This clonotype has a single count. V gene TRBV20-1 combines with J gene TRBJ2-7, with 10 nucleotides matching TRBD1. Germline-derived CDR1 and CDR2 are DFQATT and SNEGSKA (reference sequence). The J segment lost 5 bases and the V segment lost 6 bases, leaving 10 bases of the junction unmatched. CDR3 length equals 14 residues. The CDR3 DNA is TGCAGTGCCAAAAGGGGACAGGGGAGAGACGAGCAGTACTTC. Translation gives CSAKRGQGRDEQYF.

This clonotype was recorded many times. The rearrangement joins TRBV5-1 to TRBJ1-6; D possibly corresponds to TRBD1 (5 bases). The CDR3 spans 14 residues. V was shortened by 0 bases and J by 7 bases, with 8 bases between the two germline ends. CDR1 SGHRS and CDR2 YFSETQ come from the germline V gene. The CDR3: CASSLAGTNSPLHF. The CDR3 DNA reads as TGCGCCAGCAGCTTGGCTGGGACCAATTCACCCCTCCACTTT.

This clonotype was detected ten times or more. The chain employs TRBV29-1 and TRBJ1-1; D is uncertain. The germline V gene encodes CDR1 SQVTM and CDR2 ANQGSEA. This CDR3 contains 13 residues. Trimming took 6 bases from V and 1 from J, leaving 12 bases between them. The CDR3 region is CSVDQTGNTEAFF. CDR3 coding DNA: TGCAGCGTCGATCAGACCGGGAACACTGAAGCTTTCTTT.

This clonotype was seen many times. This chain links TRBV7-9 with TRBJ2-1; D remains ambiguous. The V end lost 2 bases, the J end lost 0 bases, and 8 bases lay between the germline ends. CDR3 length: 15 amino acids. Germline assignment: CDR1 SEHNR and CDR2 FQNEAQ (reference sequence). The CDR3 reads CASSLTTDSYNEQFF. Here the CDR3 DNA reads TGTGCCAGCAGCTTAACGACTGACTCCTACAATGAGCAGTTCTTC.

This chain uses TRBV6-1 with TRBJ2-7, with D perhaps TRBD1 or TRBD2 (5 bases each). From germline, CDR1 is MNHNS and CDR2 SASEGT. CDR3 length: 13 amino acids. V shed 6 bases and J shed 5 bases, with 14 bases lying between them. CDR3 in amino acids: CASRQGVPHEQYF. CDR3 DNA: TGTGCCAGCAGGCAGGGAGTTCCCCACGAGCAGTACTTC.

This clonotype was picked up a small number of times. CDR3 nucleotide sequence: TGTGCCAGCAGCAGGGGAGGTTTCACCGGGGAGCTGTTTTTT. Its protein is CASSRGGFTGELFF. The J gene is TRBJ2-2, the V gene TRBV7-2; tentative D call: TRBD2 (6 bases). The CDR3 consists of 14 residues. V was shortened by 5 bases and J by 4 bases, with 11 bases between the two germline ends. The V gene's germline CDR1 is SGHTA and CDR2 FQGNSA.

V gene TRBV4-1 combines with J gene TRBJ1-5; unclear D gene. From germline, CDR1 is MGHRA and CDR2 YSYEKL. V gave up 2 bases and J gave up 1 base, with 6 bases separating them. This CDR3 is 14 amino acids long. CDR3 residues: CASSQHGSNQPQHF. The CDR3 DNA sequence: TGCGCCAGCAGCCAACACGGGAGCAATCAGCCCCAGCATTTT.

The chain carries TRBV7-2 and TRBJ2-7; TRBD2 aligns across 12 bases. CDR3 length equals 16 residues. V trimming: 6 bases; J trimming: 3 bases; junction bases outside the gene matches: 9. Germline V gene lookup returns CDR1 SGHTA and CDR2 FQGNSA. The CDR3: CASSLPSSGGDYEQYF. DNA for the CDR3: TGTGCCAGCAGTTTACCGTCTAGCGGGGGGGACTACGAGCAGTACTTC.

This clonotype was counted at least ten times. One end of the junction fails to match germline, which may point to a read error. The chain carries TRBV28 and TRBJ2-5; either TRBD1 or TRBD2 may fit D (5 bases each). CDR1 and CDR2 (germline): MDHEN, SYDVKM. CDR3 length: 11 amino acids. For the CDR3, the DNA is TGTGCCAGCAGACGACAGTTGATGGGAGACTTC. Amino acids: CASRRQLMGDF.

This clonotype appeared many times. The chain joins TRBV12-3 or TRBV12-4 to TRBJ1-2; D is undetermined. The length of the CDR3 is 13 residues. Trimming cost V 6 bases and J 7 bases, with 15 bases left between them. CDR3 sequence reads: CASRSTGDAGYTF. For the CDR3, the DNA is TGTGCCAGCAGGTCCACCGGGGATGCTGGCTACACCTTC.

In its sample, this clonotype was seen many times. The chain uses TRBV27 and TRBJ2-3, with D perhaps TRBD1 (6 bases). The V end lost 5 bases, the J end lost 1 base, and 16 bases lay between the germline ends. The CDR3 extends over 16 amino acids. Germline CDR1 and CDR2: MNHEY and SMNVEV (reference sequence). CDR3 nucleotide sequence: TGTGCCAGCAGTAGGGGGAAGGCGTTCGGCACAGATACGCAGTATTTT. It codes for CASSRGKAFGTDTQYF.

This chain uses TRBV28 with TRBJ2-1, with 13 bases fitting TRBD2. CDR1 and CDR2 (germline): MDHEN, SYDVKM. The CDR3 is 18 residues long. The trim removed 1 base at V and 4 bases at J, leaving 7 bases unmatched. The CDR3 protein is CASSLLTSGRRTYNEQFF. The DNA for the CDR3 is TGTGCCAGCAGTTTATTGACTAGCGGGAGGCGGACATACAATGAGCAGTTCTTC.

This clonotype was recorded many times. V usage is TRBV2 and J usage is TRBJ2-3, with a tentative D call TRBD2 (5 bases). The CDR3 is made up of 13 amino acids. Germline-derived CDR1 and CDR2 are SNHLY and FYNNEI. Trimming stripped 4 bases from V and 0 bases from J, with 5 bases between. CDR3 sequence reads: CASSGTSTDTQYF. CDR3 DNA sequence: TGTGCCAGCAGTGGGACTAGCACAGATACGCAGTATTTT.

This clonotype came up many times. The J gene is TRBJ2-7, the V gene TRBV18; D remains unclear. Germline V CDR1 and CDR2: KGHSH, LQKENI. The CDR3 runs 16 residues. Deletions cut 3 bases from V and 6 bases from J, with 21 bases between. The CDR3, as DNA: TGTGCCAGCTCACCGGTGGATTTAGGGTCTGGAGTCGAGCAGTACTTC. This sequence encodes CASSPVDLGSGVEQYF.

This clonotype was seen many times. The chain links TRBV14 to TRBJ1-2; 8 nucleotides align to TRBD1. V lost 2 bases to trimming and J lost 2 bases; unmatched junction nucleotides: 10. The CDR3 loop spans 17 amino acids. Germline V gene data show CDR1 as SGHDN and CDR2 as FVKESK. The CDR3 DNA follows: TGTGCCAGCAGCCAACTAATCGGGACAGGCGAAAACTATGGCTACACCTTC. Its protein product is CASSQLIGTGENYGYTF.

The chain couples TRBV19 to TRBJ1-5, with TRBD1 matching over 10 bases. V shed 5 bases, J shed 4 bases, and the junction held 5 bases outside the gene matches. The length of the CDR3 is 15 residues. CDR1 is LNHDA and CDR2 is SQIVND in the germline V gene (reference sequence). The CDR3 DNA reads TGTGCCAGTAGTGGACCGGGACAGGGGAATCAGCCCCAGCATTTT. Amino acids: CASSGPGQGNQPQHF.

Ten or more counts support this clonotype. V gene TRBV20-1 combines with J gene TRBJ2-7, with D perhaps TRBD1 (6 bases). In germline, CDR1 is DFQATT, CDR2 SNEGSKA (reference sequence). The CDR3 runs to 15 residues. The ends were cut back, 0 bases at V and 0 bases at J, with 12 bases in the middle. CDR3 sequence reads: CSARDVQGFSYEQYF. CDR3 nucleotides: TGCAGTGCTAGAGATGTGCAGGGGTTCTCCTACGAGCAGTACTTC.

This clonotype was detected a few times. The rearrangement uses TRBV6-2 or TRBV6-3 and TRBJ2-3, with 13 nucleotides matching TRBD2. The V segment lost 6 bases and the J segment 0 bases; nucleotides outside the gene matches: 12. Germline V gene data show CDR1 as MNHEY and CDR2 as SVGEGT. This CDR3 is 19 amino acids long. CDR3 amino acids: CASRSQIATSGGSTDTQYF. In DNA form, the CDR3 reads TGTGCCAGCAGATCACAAATTGCGACTAGCGGGGGGAGCACAGATACGCAGTATTTT.

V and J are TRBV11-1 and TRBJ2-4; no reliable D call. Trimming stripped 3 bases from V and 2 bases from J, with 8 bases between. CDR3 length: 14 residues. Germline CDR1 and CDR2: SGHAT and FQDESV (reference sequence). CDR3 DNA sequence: TGTGCCAGCAGCTTCGGACGGACCAAAAACATTCAGTACTTC. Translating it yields CASSFGRTKNIQYF.

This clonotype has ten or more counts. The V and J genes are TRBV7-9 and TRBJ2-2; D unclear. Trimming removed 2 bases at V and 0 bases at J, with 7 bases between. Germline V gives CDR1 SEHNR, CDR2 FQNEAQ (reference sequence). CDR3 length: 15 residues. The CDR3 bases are TGTGCCAGCAGCTTAACAATTTCGAACACCGGGGAGCTGTTTTTT. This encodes CASSLTISNTGELFF.

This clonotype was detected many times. The CDR3 DNA reads TGTGCCAGCAGTGGATGGTCCAGGGGGGAAGCCAAAAACATTCAGTACTTC. Amino acids: CASSGWSRGEAKNIQYF. The chain combines TRBV2 with TRBJ2-4, with TRBD1 as a possible D gene (7 bases). CDR1 is SNHLY, CDR2 FYNNEI, per germline. Trimming left V 4 bases short and J 0 bases short, with 16 bases between. The CDR3 loop spans 17 amino acids.

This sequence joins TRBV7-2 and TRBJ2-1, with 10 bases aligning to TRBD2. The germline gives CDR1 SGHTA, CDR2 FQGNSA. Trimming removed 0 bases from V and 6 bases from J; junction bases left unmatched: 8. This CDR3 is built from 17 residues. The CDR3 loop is CASSLAGSSGSLNEQFF. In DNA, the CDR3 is TGTGCCAGCAGCTTAGCTGGTTCTAGCGGGAGCCTCAATGAGCAGTTCTTC.